This T cell receptor beta chain was recorded in a study of T cells after yellow fever vaccination. Study summary: With SMART-Seq v4 Ultra Low Input, the fractions containing low cell numbers were prepared. Study-wide results and caveats: Repertoires sorted by FACS could include abundant clonotypes that are contaminants from the bulk population.

Germline V gives CDR1 SGDLS, CDR2 YYNGEE. V lost 3 bases, J lost 4 bases, and 7 bases stayed unmatched. The CDR3 covers 17 residues. This clonotype was seen more than once but under ten times. Its cognate antigen is unknown. UMIs were added to TCR cDNA along with a universal primer site when it was made by 5'RACE template switching. TCRdb reprocessed the 5' RACE reads via MiXCR and lists one record per CDR3 protein. This table holds some 600,000 distinct CDR3 sequences, 9% to 15% found once. This TCR derives from a man aged 30-40 years who received the YFV17D yellow fever vaccine. The sequenced sample was PBMCs, obtained on the day of the yellow fever booster vaccination. The chain is built from TRBV9 and TRBJ2-2; 12 nucleotides line up with TRBD2. The CDR3 sequence: CASSGGPSGRATGELFF. In DNA, the CDR3 is TGTGCCAGCAGCGGAGGCCCTAGCGGGAGGGCCACCGGGGAGCTGTTTTTT.